The 21 T cell receptor beta chains below come from one sample, sequenced in a study of cytomegalovirus exposure and HLA in healthy donors. Primers: 60 Vbeta forward and 13 Jbeta reverse. The data were produced by immunoSEQ multiplex PCR, yet TCRdb's version contains in-frame clones alone and is incomplete. The data hold fewer than 350,000 clones, with approximately 90% observed a single time. The sample taken for sequencing was PBMCs. The receptors were gathered from a woman younger than 30 in good health and CMV-seronegative.

This sequence joins TRBV5-6 and TRBJ1-4; 10 nucleotides align to TRBD1. V lost 3 bases and J lost 6; bases outside the gene matches: 5. Germline CDR1 SGHDT, CDR2 YYEEEE. The CDR3 is 15 amino acids. CDR3 sequence reads: CASSSLGTGDEKLFF. The CDR3 DNA follows: TGTGCCAGCAGCTCCCTCGGGACAGGGGATGAAAAACTGTTTTTT.

On this clone itself: A read error may account for a junction end that differs from germline. V is TRBV6-5 and J is TRBJ1-4; the match to TRBD1 covers 8 bases. The V gene's germline CDR1 is MNHEY and CDR2 SVGAGI. The CDR3 is 13 residues long. The CDR3 coding sequence is TGTGCCAGCAGTGTGACAGGGGATGAAAAATTGTTTTTT. It yields the protein CASSVTGDEKLFF.

The chain uses TRBV27 and TRBJ1-1; D is uncertain. CDR3 length: 14 residues. V was trimmed by 3 bases and J by 0 bases, leaving 8 bases between them. The germline V gene encodes CDR1 MNHEY and CDR2 SMNVEV (reference sequence). For the CDR3, the DNA is TGTGCCAGCAGTTTCCGGGAGATGAACACTGAAGCTTTCTTT. Protein product: CASSFREMNTEAFF.

V and J are TRBV5-1 and TRBJ2-1, with D perhaps matching TRBD2 (6 bases). This CDR3 has 14 residues. V was shortened by 4 bases and J by 3 bases, with 11 bases between the two germline ends. CDR1 is SGHRS, CDR2 YFSETQ, per germline. CDR3 nucleotides: TGCGCCAGCAGCCACCCGACTAGCTACAATGAGCAGTTCTTC. Protein sequence: CASSHPTSYNEQFF. The entire variable domain, with the rest obtained from reference TRBV5-1 and TRBJ2-1, is as follows: KAGVTQTPRYLIKTRGQQVTLSCSPISGHRSVSWYQQTPGQGLQFLFEYFSETQRNKGNFPGRFSGRQFSNSRSEMNVSTLELGDSALYLCASSHPTSYNEQFFGPGTRLTVL.

The chain links TRBV19 to TRBJ1-1, with 7 bases matching TRBD1. The CDR3 length is 16 residues. V was pared by 5 bases and J by 1 base, with 10 bases of the junction left unmatched. Germline CDR1 LNHDA, CDR2 SQIVND (reference sequence). As DNA, the CDR3 is TGTGCCAGTAGTCGCGCTGCGGGACAGTGGAACACTGAAGCTTTCTTT. It encodes CASSRAAGQWNTEAFF.

The V call is TRBV6-5, the J call TRBJ1-3, with D unclear. V dropped 6 bases and J dropped 4 bases, with 13 bases sitting between them. Germline assignment: CDR1 MNHEY and CDR2 SVGAGI. The length of the CDR3 is 14 residues. CDR3 residues: CASSVRGEGNTIYF. CDR3 in DNA: TGTGCCAGCAGCGTACGCGGGGAGGGAAACACCATATATTTT.

The V gene is TRBV27, the J gene TRBJ1-4, with 10 bases that match TRBD1. Per the germline V gene, CDR1 is MNHEY and CDR2 is SMNVEV (reference sequence). V lost 5 bases and J lost 8; bases outside the gene matches: 8. This CDR3 region has 15 residues. The CDR3 nucleotides are TGTGCCAGCAGTGAGGGGGACAGGGGTAGGGAAAAACTGTTTTTT. Amino acids: CASSEGDRGREKLFF.

The chain couples TRBV11-2 to TRBJ1-1; no firm D call. The CDR3 has 15 residues. CDR1 and CDR2 from the germline V gene are SGHAT and FQNNGV. Trimming cost V 1 base and J 3 bases, with 12 bases left between them. In DNA, the CDR3 is TGTGCCAGCAGCTTAGCGCCTAGCGGATACACTGAAGCTTTCTTT. Translating gives CASSLAPSGYTEAFF.

The chain carries TRBV19 and TRBJ1-3; 8 nucleotides match TRBD1. With V trimmed by 4 bases and J by 0 bases, 8 bases remained unmatched. Germline CDR1 and CDR2: LNHDA and SQIVND (reference sequence). The CDR3 is 17 residues long. This CDR3 reads CASSNLARGLSGNTIYF. The CDR3 DNA follows: TGTGCCAGTAGTAATTTGGCCAGGGGGCTCTCTGGAAACACCATATATTTT.

V gene TRBV7-2 combines with J gene TRBJ2-7; the match to TRBD2 covers 14 bases. V was clipped by 1 base and J by 4 bases; unmatched bases: 3. The CDR3 has 16 amino acids. CDR1 SGHTA and CDR2 FQGNSA come from the germline V gene. The CDR3 region is CASSLVGTSGGYEQYF. DNA for the CDR3: TGTGCCAGCAGCTTAGTGGGGACTAGCGGGGGTTACGAGCAGTACTTC. The complete variable domain, with remaining parts taken from reference TRBV7-2 and TRBJ2-7, reads GAGVSQSPSNKVTEKGKDVELRCDPISGHTALYWYRQSLGQGLEFLIYFQGNSAPDKSGLPSDRFSAERTGGSVSTLTIQRTQQEDSAVYLCASSLVGTSGGYEQYFGPGTRLTVT.

J is TRBJ2-3 and V is TRBV9; D gene uncertain. The CDR3 has 14 residues. Trimming pared 0 bases from V and 6 bases from J, leaving 11 bases between. The germline gives CDR1 SGDLS, CDR2 YYNGEE. For the CDR3, the DNA is TGTGCCAGCAGCGTAGATCAGTTTATGGATACGCAGTATTTT. It is translated as CASSVDQFMDTQYF. The variable domain in full, completed from reference TRBV9 and TRBJ2-3, reads DSGVTQTPKHLITATGQRVTLRCSPRSGDLSVYWYQQSLDQGLQFLIQYYNGEERAKGNILERFSAQQFPDLHSELNLSSLELGDSALYFCASSVDQFMDTQYFGPGTRLTVL.

V and J are TRBV9 and TRBJ1-3; tentative D call: TRBD1 (6 bases). The CDR3 contains 14 residues. V was cut by 2 bases and J by 4 bases, with 10 bases left in between. Germline values: CDR1 SGDLS, CDR2 YYNGEE. The CDR3 is CASSVQGTGNTIYF. Here the CDR3 DNA reads TGTGCCAGCAGCGTTCAGGGGACAGGAAACACCATATATTTT.

The J gene is TRBJ2-3, the V gene TRBV18, with 7 bases matching TRBD2. The germline gives CDR1 KGHSH, CDR2 LQKENI. The V and J ends lost 3 bases and 1 base, in that order; junction bases with no gene match: 13. The CDR3 has 18 residues. CDR3 loop: CASSPPITAAGGTDTQYF. The CDR3 bases are TGTGCCAGCTCACCGCCAATCACTGCCGCGGGGGGCACAGATACGCAGTATTTT.

J is TRBJ2-5 and V is TRBV29-1; 7 bases line up with TRBD1. The CDR3 is 12 amino acids. Germline V CDR1 and CDR2: SQVTM, ANQGSEA. Germline trimming cut 3 bases from V and 6 bases from J; bases unmatched to any gene: 4. In DNA form, the CDR3 reads TGCAGCGTTGATGCACAGGGGAAGACCCAGTACTTC. Translating it yields CSVDAQGKTQYF.

The rearrangement uses TRBV10-3 and TRBJ1-1; D may be TRBD1 (6 bases). Per germline, CDR1 ENHRY and CDR2 SYGVKD. The CDR3 totals 15 residues. V was pared by 4 bases and J by 0 bases, with 12 bases between. The chain's CDR3 is CAISASTGLNTEAFF. For the CDR3, the DNA is TGTGCCATCAGTGCGTCTACAGGGTTGAACACTGAAGCTTTCTTT.

The gene calls are TRBV27 and TRBJ1-2, with a weak D call TRBD1 (5 bases). CDR3 size: 12 residues. The germline CDR1 and CDR2 sequences are MNHEY and SMNVEV (reference sequence). Trimming took 6 bases from V and 8 from J, leaving 13 bases between them. The chain's CDR3 is CASSPGFSGYTF. The CDR3 DNA sequence: TGTGCCAGCAGCCCAGGGTTTTCAGGCTACACCTTC.

V gene TRBV6-5 combines with J gene TRBJ1-4, with no clear D. V lost 2 bases, J lost 5 bases, and 12 bases lay in between. The germline gives CDR1 MNHEY, CDR2 SVGAGI. This CDR3 has 15 amino acids. The CDR3 nucleotides are TGTGCCAGCAGTTACCAAGCCTACCGAAATGAAAAACTGTTTTTT. It codes for CASSYQAYRNEKLFF.

V usage is TRBV5-1 and J usage is TRBJ1-1; possible D gene TRBD1, 5 bases. Germline lookup yields CDR1 SGHRS and CDR2 YFSETQ. CDR3 length equals 12 residues. Trimming shortened V by 7 bases and J by 2 bases, and 9 bases separated the two germline ends. CDR3 in amino acids: CASGRGNTEAFF. The DNA of the CDR3 is TGCGCCAGCGGGAGGGGAAACACTGAAGCTTTCTTT. Full variable domain (rest looked up from reference TRBV5-1 and TRBJ1-1): KAGVTQTPRYLIKTRGQQVTLSCSPISGHRSVSWYQQTPGQGLQFLFEYFSETQRNKGNFPGRFSGRQFSNSRSEMNVSTLELGDSALYLCASGRGNTEAFFGQGTRLTVV.

The CDR3 region has the DNA TGTGCCAGCAGCCACGGACAGGGGCGAAGCTCCTACGAGCAGTACTTC. Amino acid sequence: CASSHGQGRSSYEQYF. J is TRBJ2-7 and V is TRBV7-9, with TRBD1 matching over 9 bases. The CDR3 runs to 16 residues. The germline V gene has CDR1 SEHNR and CDR2 FQNEAQ (reference sequence). V lost 5 bases, J lost 0 bases, and 8 bases stayed unmatched.

The chain is built from TRBV25-1 and TRBJ2-5; D is uncertain. The V end lost 0 bases, the J end lost 5 bases, and 10 bases lay between the germline ends. Germline CDR1 reads MGHDK; CDR2 reads SYGVNS. The CDR3 consists of 14 residues. CDR3 amino acids: CASSEYRREETQYF. Here the CDR3 DNA reads TGTGCCAGCAGTGAATATCGTCGAGAGGAGACCCAGTACTTC.

This clone showed up just a few times. This sequence joins TRBV2 and TRBJ1-1; maybe TRBD1 (6 bases). The CDR3 runs to 17 residues. The V end lost 0 bases, the J end lost 2 bases, and 16 bases lay between the germline ends. CDR1 is SNHLY, CDR2 FYNNEI, per germline. The CDR3 here is CASSEAGPGHLNTEAFF. The DNA of the CDR3 is TGTGCCAGCAGTGAAGCCGGACCGGGACACCTCAACACTGAAGCTTTCTTT.